This TCR beta chain is drawn from a study of metastatic and nonmetastatic thyroid tumors. Findings and caveats of the study: Benign nodules reportedly had significantly lower TCR beta diversity than malignant thyroid tumors in blood and tumor.

This CDR3 is 13 amino acids long. In germline, CDR1 is MNHNS, CDR2 SASEGT. V gave up 6 bases and J gave up 6 bases; unmatched junction bases: 6. Source study methods: To classify distant metastasis in papillary thyroid cancer, a model was built from CDR3 differences across clinicopathological groups. TCRdb reprocessed the PCR reads using MiXCR. The V and J calls, along with clone size, are taken from TCRdb and not from the paper's own processing. The sample has over 35,000 clones; roughly 14% are singletons. No treatment of any kind had been given to any patient before thyroid surgery. This clone ranks as medium-sized. Its target is unknown.

Sequenced sample: blood. The J gene is TRBJ1-2, the V gene TRBV6-1, with 8 bases fitting TRBD1. The source is a female donor with papillary thyroid cancer or a benign thyroid nodule (not recorded which). Some clones in this sample may be carry-over from other donors' samples. CDR3 amino acids: CASSQRTGNGYTF. CDR3 bases: TGTGCCAGCAGCCAGCGGACAGGGAATGGCTACACCTTC.